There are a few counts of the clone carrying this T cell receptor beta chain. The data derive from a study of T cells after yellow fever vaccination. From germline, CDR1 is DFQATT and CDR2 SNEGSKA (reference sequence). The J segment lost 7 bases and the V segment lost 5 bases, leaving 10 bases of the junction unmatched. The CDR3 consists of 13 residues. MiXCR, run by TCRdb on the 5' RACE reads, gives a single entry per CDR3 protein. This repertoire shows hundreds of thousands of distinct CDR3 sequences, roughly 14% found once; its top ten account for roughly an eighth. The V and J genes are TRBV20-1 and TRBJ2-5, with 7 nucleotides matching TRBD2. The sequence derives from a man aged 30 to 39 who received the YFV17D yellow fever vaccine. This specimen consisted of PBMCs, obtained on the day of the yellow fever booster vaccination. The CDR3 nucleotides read TGCAGTGCTCTAAGCGGGGACGGGCCGACCCAGTACTTC. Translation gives CSALSGDGPTQYF.